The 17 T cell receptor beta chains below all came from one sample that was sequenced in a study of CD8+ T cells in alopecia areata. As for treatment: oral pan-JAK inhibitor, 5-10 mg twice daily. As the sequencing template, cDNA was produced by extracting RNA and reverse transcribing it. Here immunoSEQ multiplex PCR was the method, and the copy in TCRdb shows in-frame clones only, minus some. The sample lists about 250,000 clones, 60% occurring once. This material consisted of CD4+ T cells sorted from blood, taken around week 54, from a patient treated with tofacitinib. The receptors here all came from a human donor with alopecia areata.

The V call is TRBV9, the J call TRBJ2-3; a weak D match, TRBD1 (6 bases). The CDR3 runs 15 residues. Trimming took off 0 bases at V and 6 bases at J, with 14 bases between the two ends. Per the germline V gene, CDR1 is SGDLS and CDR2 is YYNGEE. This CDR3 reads CASSVVGTSSDTQYF. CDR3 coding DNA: TGTGCCAGCAGCGTAGTCGGGACATCTTCGGATACGCAGTATTTT.

CDR3 in DNA: TGTGCCTGGAGTGTAGCAGGTAGATCTGGAAACACCATATATTTT. It encodes CAWSVAGRSGNTIYF. The chain carries TRBV30 and TRBJ1-3, with D unresolved. The CDR3 has 15 residues. Germline CDR1 reads GTSNPN; CDR2 reads SVGIG (reference sequence). The V and J ends lost 0 bases and 1 base respectively, with 10 bases between them.

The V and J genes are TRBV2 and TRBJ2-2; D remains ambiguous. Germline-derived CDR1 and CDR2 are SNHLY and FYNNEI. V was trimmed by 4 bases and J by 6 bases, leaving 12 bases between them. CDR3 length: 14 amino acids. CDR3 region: CASSVEDRPGELFF. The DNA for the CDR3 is TGTGCCAGCAGTGTTGAAGACCGACCCGGGGAGCTGTTTTTT. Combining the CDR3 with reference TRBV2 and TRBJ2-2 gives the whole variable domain EPEVTQTPSHQVTQMGQEVILRCVPISNHLYFYWYRQILGQKVEFLVSFYNNEISEKSEIFDDQFSVERPDGSNFTLKIRSTKLEDSAMYFCASSVEDRPGELFFGEGSRLTVL.

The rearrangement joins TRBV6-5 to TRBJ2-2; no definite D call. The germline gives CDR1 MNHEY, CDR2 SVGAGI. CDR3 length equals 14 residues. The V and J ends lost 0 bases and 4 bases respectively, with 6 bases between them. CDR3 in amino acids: CASSYSRITGELFF. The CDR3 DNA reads TGTGCCAGCAGTTACTCGAGGATCACCGGGGAGCTGTTTTTT.

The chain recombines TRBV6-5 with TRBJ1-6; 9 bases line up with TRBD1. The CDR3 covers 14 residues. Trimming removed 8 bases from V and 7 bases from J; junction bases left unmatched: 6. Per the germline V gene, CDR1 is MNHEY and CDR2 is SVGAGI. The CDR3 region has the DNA TGTGCCAGCCTGACAGGGGGAGAGAATTCACCCCTCCACTTT. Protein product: CASLTGGENSPLHF.

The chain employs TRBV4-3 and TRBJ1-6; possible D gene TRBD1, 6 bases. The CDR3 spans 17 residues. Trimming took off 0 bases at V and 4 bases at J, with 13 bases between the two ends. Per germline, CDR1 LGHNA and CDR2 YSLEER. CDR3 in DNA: TGCGCCAGCAGCCAAGATTACAGAGGACAGTATAATTCACCCCTCCACTTT. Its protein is CASSQDYRGQYNSPLHF.

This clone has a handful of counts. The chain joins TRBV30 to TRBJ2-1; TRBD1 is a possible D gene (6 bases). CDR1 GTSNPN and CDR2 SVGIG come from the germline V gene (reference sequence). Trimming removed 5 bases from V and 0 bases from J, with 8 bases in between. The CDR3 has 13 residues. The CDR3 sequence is CAWQGTSYNEQFF. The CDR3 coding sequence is TGTGCCTGGCAGGGGACCTCCTACAATGAGCAGTTCTTC.

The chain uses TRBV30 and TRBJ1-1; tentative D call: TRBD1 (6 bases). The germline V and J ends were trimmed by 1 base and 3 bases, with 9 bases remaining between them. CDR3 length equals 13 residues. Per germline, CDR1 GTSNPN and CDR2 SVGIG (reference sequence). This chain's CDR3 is CAWSEGGYTEAFF. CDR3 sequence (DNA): TGTGCCTGGAGTGAGGGGGGGTACACTGAAGCTTTCTTT.

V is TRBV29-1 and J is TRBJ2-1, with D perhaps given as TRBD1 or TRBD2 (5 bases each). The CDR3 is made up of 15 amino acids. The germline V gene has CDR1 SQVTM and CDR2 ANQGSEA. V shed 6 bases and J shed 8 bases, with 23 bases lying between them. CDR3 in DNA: TGCAGCGTCGTACTATGGGGACGGAGAATAGATGAGCAGTTCTTC. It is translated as CSVVLWGRRIDEQFF.

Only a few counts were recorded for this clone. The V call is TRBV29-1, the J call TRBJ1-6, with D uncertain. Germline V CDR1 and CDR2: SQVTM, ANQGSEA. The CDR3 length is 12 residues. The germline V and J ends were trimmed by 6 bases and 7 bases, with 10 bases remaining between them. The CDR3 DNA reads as TGCAGCGTCAGAAGTGGGAATTCACCCCTCCACTTT. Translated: CSVRSGNSPLHF. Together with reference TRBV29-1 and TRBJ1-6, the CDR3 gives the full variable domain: SAVISQKPSRDICQRGTSLTIQCQVDSQVTMMFWYRQQPGQSLTLIATANQGSEATYESGFVIDKFPISRPNLTFSTLTVSNMSPEDSSIYLCSVRSGNSPLHFGNGTRLTVT.

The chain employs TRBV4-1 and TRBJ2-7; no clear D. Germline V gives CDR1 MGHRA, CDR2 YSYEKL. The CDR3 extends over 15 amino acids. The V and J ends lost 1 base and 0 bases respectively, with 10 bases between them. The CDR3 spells CASSQGVVSSYEQYF. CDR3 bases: TGCGCCAGCAGCCAAGGGGTCGTCAGCTCCTACGAGCAGTACTTC.

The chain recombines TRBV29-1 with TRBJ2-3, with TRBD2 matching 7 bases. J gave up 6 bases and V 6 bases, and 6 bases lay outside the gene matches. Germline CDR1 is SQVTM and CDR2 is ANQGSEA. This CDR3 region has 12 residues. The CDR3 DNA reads TGCAGCGTAAGACTAGCCCCCGATACGCAGTATTTT. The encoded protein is CSVRLAPDTQYF.

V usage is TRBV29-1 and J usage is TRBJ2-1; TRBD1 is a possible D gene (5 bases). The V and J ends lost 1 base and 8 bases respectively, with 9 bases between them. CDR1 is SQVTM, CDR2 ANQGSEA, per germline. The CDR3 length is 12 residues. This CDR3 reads CSVEAGIDEQFF. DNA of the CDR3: TGCAGCGTTGAAGCAGGGATAGATGAGCAGTTCTTC.

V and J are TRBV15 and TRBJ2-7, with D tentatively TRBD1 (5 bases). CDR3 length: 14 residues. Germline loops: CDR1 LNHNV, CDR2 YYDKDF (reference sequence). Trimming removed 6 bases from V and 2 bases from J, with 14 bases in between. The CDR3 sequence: CATRAPTATYEQYF. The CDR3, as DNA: TGTGCCACCAGGGCCCCGACAGCGACCTACGAGCAGTACTTC.

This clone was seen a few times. CDR3 DNA: TGTGCCAGCAGCCGCAGGAGCTCCTATAATTCACCCCTCCACTTT. Its translation is CASSRRSSYNSPLHF. The rearrangement joins TRBV7-2 to TRBJ1-6; D uncertain. Trimming cost V 5 bases and J 0 bases, with 8 bases left between them. Germline V CDR1 and CDR2: SGHTA, FQGNSA. The CDR3 is 15 residues long.

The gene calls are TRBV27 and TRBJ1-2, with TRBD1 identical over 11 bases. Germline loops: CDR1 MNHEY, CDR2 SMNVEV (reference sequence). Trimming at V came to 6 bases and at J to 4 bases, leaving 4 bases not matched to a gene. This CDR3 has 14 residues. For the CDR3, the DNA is TGTGCCAGCAGCTGGACAGGGGGCACCTATGGCTACACCTTC. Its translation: CASSWTGGTYGYTF.

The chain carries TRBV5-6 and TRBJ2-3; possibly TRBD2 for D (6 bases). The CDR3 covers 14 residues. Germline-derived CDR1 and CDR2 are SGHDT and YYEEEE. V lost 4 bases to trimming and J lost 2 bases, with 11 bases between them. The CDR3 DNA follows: TGTGCCAGCAGCCCCGGACTATACACAGATACGCAGTATTTT. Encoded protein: CASSPGLYTDTQYF.